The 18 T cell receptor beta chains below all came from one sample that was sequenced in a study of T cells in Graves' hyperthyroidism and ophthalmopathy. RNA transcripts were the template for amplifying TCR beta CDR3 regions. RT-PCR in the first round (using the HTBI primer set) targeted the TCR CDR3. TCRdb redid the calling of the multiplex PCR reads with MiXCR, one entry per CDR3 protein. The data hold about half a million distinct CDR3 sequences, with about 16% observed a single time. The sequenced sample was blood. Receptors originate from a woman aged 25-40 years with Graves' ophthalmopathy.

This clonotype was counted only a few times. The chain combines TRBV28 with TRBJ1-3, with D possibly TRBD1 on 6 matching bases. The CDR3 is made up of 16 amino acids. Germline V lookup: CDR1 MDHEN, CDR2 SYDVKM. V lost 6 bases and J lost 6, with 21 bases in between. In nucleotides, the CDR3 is TGTGCCAGCAGCCCACCCAGGGGATTTCGTGAAAACACCATATATTTT. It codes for CASSPPRGFRENTIYF.

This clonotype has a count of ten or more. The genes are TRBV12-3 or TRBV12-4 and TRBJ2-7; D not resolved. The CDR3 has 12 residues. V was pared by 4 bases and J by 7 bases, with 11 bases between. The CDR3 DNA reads TGTGCCAGCAGTTCAGCCTATTTGGAGCAGTACTTC. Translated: CASSSAYLEQYF.

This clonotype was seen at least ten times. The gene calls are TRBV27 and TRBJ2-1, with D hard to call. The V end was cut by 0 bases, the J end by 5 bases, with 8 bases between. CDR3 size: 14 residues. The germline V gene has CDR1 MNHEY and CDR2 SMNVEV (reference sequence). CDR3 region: CASSLSAFNNEQFF. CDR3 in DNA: TGTGCCAGCAGTTTATCGGCATTCAACAATGAGCAGTTCTTC.

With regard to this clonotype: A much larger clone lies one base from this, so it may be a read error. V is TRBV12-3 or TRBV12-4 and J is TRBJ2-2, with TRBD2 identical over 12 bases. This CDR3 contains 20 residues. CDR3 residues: CASTLGASGRVGANTGELVF. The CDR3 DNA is TGTGCCAGCACCCTCGGGGCTAGCGGGAGGGTTGGGGCGAACACCGGGGAGCTGGTTTTT.

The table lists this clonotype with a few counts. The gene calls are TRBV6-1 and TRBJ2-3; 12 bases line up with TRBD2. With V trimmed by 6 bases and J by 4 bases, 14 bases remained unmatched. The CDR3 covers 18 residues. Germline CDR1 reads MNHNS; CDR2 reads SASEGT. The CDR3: CASRTNLLAGGVADTQYF. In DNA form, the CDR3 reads TGTGCCAGCAGGACGAATTTGCTAGCGGGAGGGGTAGCAGATACGCAGTATTTT.

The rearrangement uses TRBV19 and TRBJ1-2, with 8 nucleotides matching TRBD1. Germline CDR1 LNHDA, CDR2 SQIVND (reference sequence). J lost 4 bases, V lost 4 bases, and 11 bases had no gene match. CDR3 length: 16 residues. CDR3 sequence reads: CASSKGQEAVGYGYTF. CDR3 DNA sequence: TGTGCCAGTAGTAAGGGACAGGAGGCTGTTGGCTATGGCTACACCTTC.

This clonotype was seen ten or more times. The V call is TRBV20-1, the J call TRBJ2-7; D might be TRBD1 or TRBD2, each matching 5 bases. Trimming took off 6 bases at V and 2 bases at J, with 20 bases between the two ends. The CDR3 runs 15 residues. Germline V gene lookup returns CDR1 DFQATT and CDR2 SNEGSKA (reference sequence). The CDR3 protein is CSATTSRGRTYEQYF. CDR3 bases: TGCAGTGCGACTACTTCGAGGGGTCGGACCTACGAGCAGTACTTC.

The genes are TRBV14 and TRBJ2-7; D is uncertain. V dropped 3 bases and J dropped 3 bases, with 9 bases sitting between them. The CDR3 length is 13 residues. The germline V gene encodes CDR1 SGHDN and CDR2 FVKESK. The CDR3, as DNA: TGTGCCAGCAGCCACCATACAAGCTACGAGCAGTACTTC. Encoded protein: CASSHHTSYEQYF.

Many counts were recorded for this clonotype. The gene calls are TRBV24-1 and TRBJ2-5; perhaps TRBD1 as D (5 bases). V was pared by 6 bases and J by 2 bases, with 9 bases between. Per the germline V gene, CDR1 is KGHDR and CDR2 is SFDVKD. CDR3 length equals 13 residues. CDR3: CATSSRAQETQYF. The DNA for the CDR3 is TGTGCCACCAGTTCCAGGGCGCAAGAGACCCAGTACTTC.

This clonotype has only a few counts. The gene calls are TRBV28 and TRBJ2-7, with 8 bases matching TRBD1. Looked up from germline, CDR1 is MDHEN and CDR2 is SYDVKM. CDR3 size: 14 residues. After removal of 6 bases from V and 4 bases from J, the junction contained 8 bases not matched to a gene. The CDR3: CASRLAGQDYEQYF. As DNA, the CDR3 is TGTGCCAGCAGACTTGCGGGACAGGATTACGAGCAGTACTTC.

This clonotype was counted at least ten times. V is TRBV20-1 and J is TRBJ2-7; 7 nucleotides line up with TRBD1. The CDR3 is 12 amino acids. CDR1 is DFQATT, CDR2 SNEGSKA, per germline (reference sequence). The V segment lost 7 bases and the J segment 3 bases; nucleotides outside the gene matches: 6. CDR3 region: CSVPRQGYEQYF. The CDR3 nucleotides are TGCAGTGTTCCCCGACAGGGCTACGAGCAGTACTTC.

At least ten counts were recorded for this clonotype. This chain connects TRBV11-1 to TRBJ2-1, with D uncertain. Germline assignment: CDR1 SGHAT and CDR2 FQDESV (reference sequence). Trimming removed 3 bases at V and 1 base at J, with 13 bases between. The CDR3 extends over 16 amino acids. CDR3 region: CASSFRLDGSYNEQFF. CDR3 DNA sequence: TGTGCCAGCAGCTTCAGACTCGACGGTTCCTACAATGAGCAGTTCTTC. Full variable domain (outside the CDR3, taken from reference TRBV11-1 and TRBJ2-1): EAEVAQSPRYKITEKSQAVAFWCDPISGHATLYWYRQILGQGPELLVQFQDESVVDDSQLPKDRFSAERLKGVDSTLKIQPAELGDSAMYLCASSFRLDGSYNEQFFGPGTRLTVL.

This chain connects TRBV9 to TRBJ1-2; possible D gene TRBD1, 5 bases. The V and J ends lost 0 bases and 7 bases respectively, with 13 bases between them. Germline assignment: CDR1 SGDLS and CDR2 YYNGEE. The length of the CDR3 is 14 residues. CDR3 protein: CASSVGAGRGGYTF. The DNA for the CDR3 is TGTGCCAGCAGCGTAGGGGCAGGGCGAGGTGGCTACACCTTC.

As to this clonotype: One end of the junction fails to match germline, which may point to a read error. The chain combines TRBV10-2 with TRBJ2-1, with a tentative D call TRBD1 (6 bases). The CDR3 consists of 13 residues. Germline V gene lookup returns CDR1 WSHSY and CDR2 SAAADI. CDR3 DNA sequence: TGCGCCAGCCGTGAGCAGGGGCGCAATGAGCAGTTCTTC. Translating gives CASREQGRNEQFF.

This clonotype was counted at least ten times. This chain's CDR3 is CASGRQGAFEQYF. DNA of the CDR3: TGTGCCAGCGGGAGACAGGGAGCTTTCGAGCAGTACTTC. The J gene is TRBJ2-7, the V gene TRBV12-3 or TRBV12-4; 7 bases agree with TRBD1. The junction had 10 bases not matched to a gene; V was cut back by 8 bases and J by 6 bases. There are 13 residues in the CDR3.

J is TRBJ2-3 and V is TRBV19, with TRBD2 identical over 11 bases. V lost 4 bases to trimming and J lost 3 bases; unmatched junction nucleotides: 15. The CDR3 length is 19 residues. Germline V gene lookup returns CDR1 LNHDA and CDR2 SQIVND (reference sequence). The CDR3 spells CASSRYISGRASVTDTQYF. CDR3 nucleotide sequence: TGTGCCAGTAGTAGATACATTAGCGGGAGGGCCTCCGTTACAGATACGCAGTATTTT.

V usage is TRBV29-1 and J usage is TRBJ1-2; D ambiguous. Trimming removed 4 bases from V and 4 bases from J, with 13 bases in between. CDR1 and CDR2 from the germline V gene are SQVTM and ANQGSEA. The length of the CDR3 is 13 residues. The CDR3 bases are TGCAGCGTTGCTACAGACACCAGCTATGGCTACACCTTC. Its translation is CSVATDTSYGYTF.

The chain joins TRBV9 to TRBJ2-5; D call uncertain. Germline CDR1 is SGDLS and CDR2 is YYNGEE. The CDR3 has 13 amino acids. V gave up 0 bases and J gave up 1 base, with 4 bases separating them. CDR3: CASSVGAQETQYF. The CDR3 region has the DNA TGTGCCAGCAGCGTAGGTGCCCAAGAGACCCAGTACTTC.